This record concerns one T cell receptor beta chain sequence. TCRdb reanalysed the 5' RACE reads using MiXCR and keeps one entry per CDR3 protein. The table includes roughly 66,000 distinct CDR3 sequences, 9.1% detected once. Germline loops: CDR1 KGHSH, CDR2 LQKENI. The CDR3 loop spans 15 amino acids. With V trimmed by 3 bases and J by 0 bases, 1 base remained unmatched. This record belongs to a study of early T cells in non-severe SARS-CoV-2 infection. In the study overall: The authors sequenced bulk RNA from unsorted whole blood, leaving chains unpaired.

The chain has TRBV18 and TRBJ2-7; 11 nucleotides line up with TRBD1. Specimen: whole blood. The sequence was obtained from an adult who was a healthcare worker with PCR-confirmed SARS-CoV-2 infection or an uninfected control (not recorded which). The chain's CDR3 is CASSPDRGPSYEQYF. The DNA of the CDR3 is TGTGCCAGCTCACCGGACAGGGGGCCCTCCTACGAGCAGTACTTC.